Following are 8 T cell receptor beta chains from one sample sequenced in a study of T-cell reconstitution after alpha-beta-depleted transplantation in children. For TCRbeta, the library was prepared with unique molecular identifiers. TCRdb ran MiXCR on the PCR reads and lists one entry per CDR3 protein. The repertoire has about 240,000 distinct CDR3 sequences, 12% of them found once; the top ten carry over 2.5%. The sequences come from PBMCs from the stem cell graft donor, collected from the stem cell graft. These receptors came from a human donor who donated a stem cell graft to a child with acute lymphoblastic leukemia.

This clonotype was detected many times. The V and J genes are TRBV27 and TRBJ1-2; 12 nucleotides match TRBD1. Germline V gene data show CDR1 as MNHEY and CDR2 as SMNVEV (reference sequence). This CDR3 spans 15 amino acids. Germline trimming cut 7 bases from V and 6 bases from J; bases unmatched to any gene: 9. In DNA form, the CDR3 reads TGTGCCAGCACCCCATCCGGGACAGGGGGCAATGGCTACACCTTC. Protein: CASTPSGTGGNGYTF.

Many counts were recorded for this clonotype. The chain employs TRBV6-4 and TRBJ1-5; 7 positions match TRBD1. Germline lookup yields CDR1 MRHNA and CDR2 SNTAGT. The CDR3 extends over 18 amino acids. After removal of 2 bases from V and 0 bases from J, the junction contained 10 bases not matched to a gene. The CDR3 DNA follows: TGTGCCAGCAGTGACCGATTCACGCGACAGGGTAGCAATCAGCCCCAGCATTTT. Amino acids: CASSDRFTRQGSNQPQHF.

Ten or more counts support this clonotype. This chain links TRBV20-1 with TRBJ2-3, with TRBD1 as a possible D gene (6 bases). The CDR3 totals 14 residues. Deletions cut 3 bases from V and 3 bases from J, with 13 bases between. The germline V gene has CDR1 DFQATT and CDR2 SNEGSKA (reference sequence). CDR3 coding DNA: TGCAGTGCTAGCCCCTACAGGGCTACAGATACGCAGTATTTT. Translated: CSASPYRATDTQYF.

The chain recombines TRBV7-2 with TRBJ2-3, with D possibly TRBD2 on 7 matching bases. In germline, CDR1 is SGHTA, CDR2 FQGNSA. CDR3 length equals 17 residues. V was trimmed by 1 base and J by 3 bases, leaving 17 bases between them. As DNA, the CDR3 is TGTGCCAGCAGCTTAGTTTTCGGGGGGACAAAGACAGATACGCAGTATTTT. This translates into CASSLVFGGTKTDTQYF.

This chain uses TRBV29-1 with TRBJ2-2, with D possibly TRBD1 on 6 matching bases. Germline V gene sequence: CDR1 SQVTM, CDR2 ANQGSEA. This CDR3 region has 15 residues. V dropped 6 bases and J dropped 3 bases, with 17 bases sitting between them. The CDR3 nucleotides are TGCAGCGTCGCGACCCAGGGGTTGGACACCGGGGAGCTGTTTTTT. This gives the protein CSVATQGLDTGELFF.

This clonotype was recorded at least ten times. This chain joins TRBV24-1 and TRBJ2-1; D ambiguous. The CDR3 spans 16 residues. Germline CDR1 reads KGHDR; CDR2 reads SFDVKD. Trimming cost V 2 bases and J 8 bases, with 18 bases left between them. The CDR3 loop reads CATSDSDTLVFDEQFF. The CDR3 DNA sequence: TGTGCCACCAGTGATTCCGACACATTGGTCTTCGATGAGCAGTTCTTC.

The chain is built from TRBV4-2 and TRBJ1-1; D call uncertain. From germline, CDR1 is LGHNA and CDR2 YNFKEQ. The CDR3 runs to 19 residues. V was cut by 0 bases and J by 3 bases, with 23 bases left in between. CDR3 sequence (DNA): TGTGCCAGCAGCCAAGATCCGTGGAAGGGTAATCATGGGGACACTGAAGCTTTCTTT. Translation: CASSQDPWKGNHGDTEAFF.

The chain uses TRBV9 and TRBJ2-3, with D perhaps matching TRBD1 (6 bases). The CDR3 runs to 17 residues. The V end lost 3 bases, the J end lost 2 bases, and 19 bases lay between the germline ends. Germline-derived CDR1 and CDR2 are SGDLS and YYNGEE. CDR3 in DNA: TGTGCCAGCAGCGGTATTGCGACGGGACACAACACAGATACGCAGTATTTT. Protein: CASSGIATGHNTDTQYF.